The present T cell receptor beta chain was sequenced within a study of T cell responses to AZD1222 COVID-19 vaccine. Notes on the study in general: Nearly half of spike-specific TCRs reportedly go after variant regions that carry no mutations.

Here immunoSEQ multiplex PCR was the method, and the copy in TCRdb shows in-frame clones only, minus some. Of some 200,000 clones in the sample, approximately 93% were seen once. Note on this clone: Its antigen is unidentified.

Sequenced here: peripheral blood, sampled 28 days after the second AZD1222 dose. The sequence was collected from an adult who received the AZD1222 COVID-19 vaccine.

CDR3 in DNA: TGTGCCAGCAGTCACGGACAGAGTTTTGGCTACACCTTC. Translating it yields CASSHGQSFGYTF. The chain uses TRBV27 and TRBJ1-2, with D maybe TRBD1 (6 bases). V was trimmed by 5 bases and J by 7 bases, leaving 14 bases between them. CDR3 size: 13 residues. Germline CDR1 MNHEY, CDR2 SMNVEV (reference sequence).